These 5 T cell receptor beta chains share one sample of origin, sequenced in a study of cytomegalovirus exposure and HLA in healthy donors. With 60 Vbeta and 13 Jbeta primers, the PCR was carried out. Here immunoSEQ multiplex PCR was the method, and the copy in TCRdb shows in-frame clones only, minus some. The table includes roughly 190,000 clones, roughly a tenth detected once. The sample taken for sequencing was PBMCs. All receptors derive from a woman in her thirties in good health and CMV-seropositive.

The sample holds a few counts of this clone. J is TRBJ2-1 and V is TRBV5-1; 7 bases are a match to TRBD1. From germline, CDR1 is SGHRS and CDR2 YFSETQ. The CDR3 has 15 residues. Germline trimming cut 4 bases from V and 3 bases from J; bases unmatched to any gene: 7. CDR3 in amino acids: CASSLGQINYNEQFF. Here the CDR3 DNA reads TGCGCCAGCAGCCTGGGACAGATTAACTACAATGAGCAGTTCTTC. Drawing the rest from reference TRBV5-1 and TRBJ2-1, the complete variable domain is KAGVTQTPRYLIKTRGQQVTLSCSPISGHRSVSWYQQTPGQGLQFLFEYFSETQRNKGNFPGRFSGRQFSNSRSEMNVSTLELGDSALYLCASSLGQINYNEQFFGPGTRLTVL.

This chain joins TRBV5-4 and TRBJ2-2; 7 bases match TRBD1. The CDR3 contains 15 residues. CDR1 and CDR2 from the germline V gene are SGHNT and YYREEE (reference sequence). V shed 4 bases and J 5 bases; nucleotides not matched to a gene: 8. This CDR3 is CASSLGTARTGELFF. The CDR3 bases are TGTGCCAGCAGCCTGGGGACAGCGAGAACCGGGGAGCTGTTTTTT.

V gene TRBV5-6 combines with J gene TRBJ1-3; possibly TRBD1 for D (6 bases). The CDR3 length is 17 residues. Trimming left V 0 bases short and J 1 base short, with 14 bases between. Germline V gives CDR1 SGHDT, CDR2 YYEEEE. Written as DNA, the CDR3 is TGTGCCAGCAGCTTGGATCTGGGCGGACAGTCTGGAAACACCATATATTTT. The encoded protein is CASSLDLGGQSGNTIYF.

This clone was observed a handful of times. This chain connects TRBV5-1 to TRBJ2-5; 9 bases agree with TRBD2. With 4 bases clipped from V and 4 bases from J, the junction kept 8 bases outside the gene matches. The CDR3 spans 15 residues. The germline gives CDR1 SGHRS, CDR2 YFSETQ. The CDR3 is CASSRSSGDPETQYF. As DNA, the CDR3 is TGCGCCAGCAGCCGTTCTAGCGGGGACCCAGAGACCCAGTACTTC.

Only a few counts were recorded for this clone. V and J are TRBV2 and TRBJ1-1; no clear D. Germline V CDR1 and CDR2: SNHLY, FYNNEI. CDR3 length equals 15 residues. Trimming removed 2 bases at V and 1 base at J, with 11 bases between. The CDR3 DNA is TGTGCCAGCAGTGAATTGGGGAGTGGGAACACTGAAGCTTTCTTT. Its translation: CASSELGSGNTEAFF.